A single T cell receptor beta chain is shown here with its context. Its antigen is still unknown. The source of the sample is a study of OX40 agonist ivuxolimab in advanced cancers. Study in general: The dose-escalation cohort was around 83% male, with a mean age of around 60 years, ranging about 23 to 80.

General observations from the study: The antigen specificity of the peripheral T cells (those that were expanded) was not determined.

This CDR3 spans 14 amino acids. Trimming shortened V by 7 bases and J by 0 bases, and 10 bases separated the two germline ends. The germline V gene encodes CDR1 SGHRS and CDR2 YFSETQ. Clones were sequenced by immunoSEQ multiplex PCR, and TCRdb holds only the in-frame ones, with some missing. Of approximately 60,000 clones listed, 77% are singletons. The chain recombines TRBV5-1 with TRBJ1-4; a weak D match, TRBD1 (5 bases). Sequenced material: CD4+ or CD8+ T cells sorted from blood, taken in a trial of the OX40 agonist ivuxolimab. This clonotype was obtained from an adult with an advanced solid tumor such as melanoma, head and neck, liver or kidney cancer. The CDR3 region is CASARGATNEKLFF. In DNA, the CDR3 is TGCGCCAGCGCCCGGGGGGCAACTAATGAAAAACTGTTTTTT.